This TCR beta chain was captured in a study of cytomegalovirus exposure and HLA in healthy donors. Study details: Earlier, fewer than 140 million unique TCR beta sequences were recovered from approximately 180 million T cells by an analysis. General study findings and limits: In vitro work confirmed that three CMV-associated chains recognize CMV antigens.

Germline CDR1 reads MDHEN; CDR2 reads SYDVKM. V was pared by 3 bases and J by 4 bases, with 19 bases between. CDR3 size: 17 residues. Primers for the PCR totalled 60 Vbeta and 13 Jbeta. The repertoire was sequenced with immunoSEQ multiplex PCR; TCRdb's copy has only in-frame clones and lacks some. The repertoire consists of 200,000 to 250,000 clones, with approximately 81% occurring once and the leading ten covering over 1%. Concerning this clone itself: The antigen remains undetermined.

The rearrangement links TRBV28 to TRBJ1-5; D gene uncertain. The sequenced material came from PBMCs. The receptor's source is a human donor in good health. The CDR3 DNA sequence: TGTGCCAGCAGTTTCCGGGCAGACCAGCGGATGAATCAGCCCCAGCATTTT. The encoded protein is CASSFRADQRMNQPQHF.